Each of the 15 T cell receptor beta chains below was sequenced from the same sample in a study of blood T cell repertoires in COVID-19. Repertoires were generated with immunoSEQ multiplex PCR, while TCRdb's copy carries only in-frame clones and drops some. The sample records almost 400,000 clones, under 90% being singletons. The material sequenced was PBMCs or T cells enriched from blood (not recorded which). These receptors all stem from a woman aged 30 to 39 who had recovered from COVID-19.

This chain connects TRBV9 to TRBJ2-7; D call uncertain. The CDR3 runs 13 residues. Germline V gene data show CDR1 as SGDLS and CDR2 as YYNGEE. Trimming took off 2 bases at V and 0 bases at J, with 6 bases between the two ends. In nucleotides, the CDR3 is TGTGCCAGCAGCGTCGGTTTCTCCTACGAGCAGTACTTC. It encodes CASSVGFSYEQYF.

The chain couples TRBV11-3 to TRBJ2-2, with 9 bases that match TRBD1. The CDR3 contains 14 residues. Germline lookup yields CDR1 SGHNT and CDR2 YENEEA. Germline trimming cut 5 bases from V and 7 bases from J; bases unmatched to any gene: 5. The CDR3 bases are TGTGCCAGCAGCGTGGACAGGGGTGACGGGGAGCTGTTTTTT. It codes for CASSVDRGDGELFF.

V gene TRBV13 combines with J gene TRBJ1-1, with D unresolved. The CDR3 loop spans 13 amino acids. From germline, CDR1 is PRHDT and CDR2 FYEKMQ (reference sequence). The V end was cut by 5 bases, the J end by 0 bases, with 7 bases between. The CDR3 coding sequence is TGTGCCAGCAGCCCCACAGTGAACACTGAAGCTTTCTTT. It translates to CASSPTVNTEAFF.

This clone was recorded once. V is TRBV4-1 and J is TRBJ2-1; 8 positions agree with TRBD2. CDR1 and CDR2 from the germline V gene are MGHRA and YSYEKL. This CDR3 has 16 residues. Germline trimming cut 2 bases from V and 3 bases from J; bases unmatched to any gene: 6. CDR3 region: CASSQYSGRVYNEQFF. The DNA for the CDR3 is TGCGCCAGCAGCCAATACAGCGGGAGAGTCTACAATGAGCAGTTCTTC.

This chain links TRBV9 with TRBJ1-6, with a possible D match to TRBD1 (5 bases). CDR1 SGDLS and CDR2 YYNGEE come from the germline V gene. The CDR3 is 15 amino acids. The V gene lost 6 bases and the J gene lost 9 bases, with 19 bases spanning the gap. CDR3 loop: CASTRGWELGSPLHF. CDR3 nucleotides: TGTGCCAGCACTAGGGGATGGGAATTGGGTTCACCCCTCCACTTT.

This clone was recorded a few times. The V and J genes are TRBV11-3 and TRBJ1-1; 7 bases agree with TRBD1. The germline gives CDR1 SGHNT, CDR2 YENEEA. The CDR3 length is 12 residues. V was pared by 4 bases and J by 11 bases, with 7 bases of the junction left unmatched. CDR3 sequence reads: CASSSRQGRAFF. The CDR3 DNA sequence: TGTGCCAGCAGCTCTCGACAGGGTCGGGCTTTCTTT.

The genes are TRBV29-1 and TRBJ2-1; 10 nucleotides align to TRBD2. Germline loops: CDR1 SQVTM, CDR2 ANQGSEA. V lost 3 bases, J lost 4 bases, and 6 bases stayed unmatched. The CDR3 has 15 amino acids. The CDR3 sequence: CSVDKTSGFYNEQFF. The CDR3 DNA sequence: TGCAGCGTTGATAAGACTAGCGGGTTTTACAATGAGCAGTTCTTC.

The genes are TRBV29-1 and TRBJ2-6; D is perhaps TRBD2 (5 bases). CDR3 length: 14 residues. Trimming took off 6 bases at V and 1 base at J, with 10 bases between the two ends. Germline V lookup: CDR1 SQVTM, CDR2 ANQGSEA. CDR3 sequence: CSVLSGSGANVLTF. The CDR3 coding sequence is TGCAGCGTCCTATCGGGGTCTGGGGCCAACGTCCTGACTTTC. Drawing the rest from reference TRBV29-1 and TRBJ2-6, the complete variable domain is SAVISQKPSRDICQRGTSLTIQCQVDSQVTMMFWYRQQPGQSLTLIATANQGSEATYESGFVIDKFPISRPNLTFSTLTVSNMSPEDSSIYLCSVLSGSGANVLTFGAGSRLTVL.

Only a few counts were recorded for this clone. CDR3 sequence: CASSPAAASGLHEQYF. CDR3 bases: TGTGCCAGCAGCCCGGCCGCGGCTAGCGGGCTCCACGAGCAGTACTTC. The rearrangement uses TRBV13 and TRBJ2-7, with 8 bases matching TRBD2. V dropped 5 bases and J dropped 5; count of bases not matched to a gene: 14. Germline V gene data show CDR1 as PRHDT and CDR2 as FYEKMQ (reference sequence). The CDR3 loop spans 16 amino acids.

The chain links TRBV12-3 or TRBV12-4 to TRBJ1-2; 10 nucleotides agree with TRBD1. CDR3 length equals 13 residues. J was trimmed by 9 bases and V by 2 bases; bases with no gene match: 3. The CDR3 DNA sequence: TGTGCCAGCAGTTTAAGGACAGGGGGGAGCTACACCTTC. Translated: CASSLRTGGSYTF.

The chain employs TRBV30 and TRBJ1-5; no clear D. Germline V gene data show CDR1 as GTSNPN and CDR2 as SVGIG (reference sequence). The CDR3 length is 14 residues. V gave up 0 bases and J gave up 6 bases, with 12 bases separating them. CDR3 residues: CAWSVLEGSQPQHF. The CDR3 DNA reads TGTGCCTGGAGTGTACTAGAGGGAAGTCAGCCCCAGCATTTT.

The rearrangement links TRBV19 to TRBJ1-2; 9 bases are a match to TRBD1. The V and J ends lost 7 bases and 3 bases, in that order; junction bases with no gene match: 6. This CDR3 has 14 amino acids. Germline values: CDR1 LNHDA, CDR2 SQIVND (reference sequence). Here the CDR3 reads CASKNRGPDYGYTF. The CDR3 nucleotides are TGTGCCAGTAAAAACAGGGGGCCTGACTATGGCTACACCTTC.

This clone was recorded only once. This sequence joins TRBV18 and TRBJ1-1; D gene ambiguous. CDR1 and CDR2 from the germline V gene are KGHSH and LQKENI. The CDR3 spans 15 residues. Trimming pared 2 bases from V and 3 bases from J, leaving 13 bases between. The CDR3 DNA reads TGTGCCAGCTCACCAGACGGAGGAGGGTACACTGAAGCTTTCTTT. Protein sequence: CASSPDGGGYTEAFF.

J is TRBJ1-6 and V is TRBV10-3, with a tentative D call TRBD1 (6 bases). The CDR3 length is 14 residues. Trimming took off 3 bases at V and 8 bases at J, with 11 bases between the two ends. The germline V gene encodes CDR1 ENHRY and CDR2 SYGVKD. The DNA for the CDR3 is TGTGCCATCAGTGAAACAGGGCAGGATTCACCCCTCCACTTT. Its protein product is CAISETGQDSPLHF.

V and J are TRBV5-6 and TRBJ2-3; D gene unclear. There are 14 residues in the CDR3. Germline V gives CDR1 SGHDT, CDR2 YYEEEE. Deletions cut 4 bases from V and 0 bases from J, with 9 bases between. CDR3 protein: CASSRRSSTDTQYF. The CDR3 bases are TGTGCCAGCAGCCGACGGAGTAGCACAGATACGCAGTATTTT.